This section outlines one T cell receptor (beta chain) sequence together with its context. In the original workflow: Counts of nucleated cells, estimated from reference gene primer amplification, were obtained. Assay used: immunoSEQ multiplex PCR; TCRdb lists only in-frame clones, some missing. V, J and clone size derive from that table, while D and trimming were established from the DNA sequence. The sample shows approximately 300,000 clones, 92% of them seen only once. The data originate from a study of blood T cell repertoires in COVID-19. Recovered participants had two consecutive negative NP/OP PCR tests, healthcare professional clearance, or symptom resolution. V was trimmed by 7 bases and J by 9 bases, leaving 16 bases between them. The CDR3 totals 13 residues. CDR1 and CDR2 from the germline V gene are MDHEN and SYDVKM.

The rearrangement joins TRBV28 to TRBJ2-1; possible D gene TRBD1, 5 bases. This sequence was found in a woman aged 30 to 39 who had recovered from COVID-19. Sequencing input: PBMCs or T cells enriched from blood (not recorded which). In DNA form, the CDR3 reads TGTGCCAGCATCCCCGTAGGGGCAGGTGAGCAGTTCTTC. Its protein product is CASIPVGAGEQFF. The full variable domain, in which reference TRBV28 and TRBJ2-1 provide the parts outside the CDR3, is DVKVTQSSRYLVKRTGEKVFLECVQDMDHENMFWYRQDPGLGLRLIYFSYDVKMKEKGDIPEGYSVSREKKERFSLILESASTNQTSMYLCASIPVGAGEQFFGPGTRLTVL.